This T cell receptor (beta chain) was observed in a study of cytomegalovirus exposure and HLA in healthy donors. Sequenced by immunoSEQ multiplex PCR; TCRdb stores in-frame clones only, minus some. The data show approximately 150,000 clones, with around 87% seen just once and 8.7% held by the top ten. Losses at the gene ends were 5 bases for V and 1 base for J; bases not matched to a gene: 8. CDR3 size: 17 residues. Germline V gene sequence: CDR1 MNHEY, CDR2 SMNVEV (reference sequence). The receptor comes from a man aged 18 to 29 in good health and CMV-seropositive. The gene calls are TRBV27 and TRBJ2-1; TRBD2 matches at 10 bases. Sequencing was carried out using PBMCs. The CDR3 spells CASSPMGLAKSYNEQFF. CDR3 nucleotides: TGTGCCAGCAGTCCTATGGGACTAGCGAAATCCTACAATGAGCAGTTCTTC.